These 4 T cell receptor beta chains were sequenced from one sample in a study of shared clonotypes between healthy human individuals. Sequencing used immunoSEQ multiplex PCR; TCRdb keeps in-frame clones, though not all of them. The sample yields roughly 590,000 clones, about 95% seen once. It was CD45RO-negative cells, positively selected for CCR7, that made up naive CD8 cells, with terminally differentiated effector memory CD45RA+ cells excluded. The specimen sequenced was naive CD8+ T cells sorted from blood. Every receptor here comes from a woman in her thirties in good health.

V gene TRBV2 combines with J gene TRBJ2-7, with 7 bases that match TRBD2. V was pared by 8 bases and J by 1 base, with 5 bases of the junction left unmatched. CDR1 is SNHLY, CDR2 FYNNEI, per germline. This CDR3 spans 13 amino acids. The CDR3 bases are TGTGCCAGCCGCGCTAGCGGTTCCTACGAGCAGTACTTC. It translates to CASRASGSYEQYF. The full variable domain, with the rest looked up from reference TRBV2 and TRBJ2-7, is EPEVTQTPSHQVTQMGQEVILRCVPISNHLYFYWYRQILGQKVEFLVSFYNNEISEKSEIFDDQFSVERPDGSNFTLKIRSTKLEDSAMYFCASRASGSYEQYFGPGTRLTVT.

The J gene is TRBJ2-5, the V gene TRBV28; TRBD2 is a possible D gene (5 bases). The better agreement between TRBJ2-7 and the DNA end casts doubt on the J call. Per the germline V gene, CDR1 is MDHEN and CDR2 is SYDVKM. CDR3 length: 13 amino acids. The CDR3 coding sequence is TGTGCCAGCGGGAGTCTGAGCTCCTACGAGCAGTACTTC. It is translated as CASGSLSSYEQYF.

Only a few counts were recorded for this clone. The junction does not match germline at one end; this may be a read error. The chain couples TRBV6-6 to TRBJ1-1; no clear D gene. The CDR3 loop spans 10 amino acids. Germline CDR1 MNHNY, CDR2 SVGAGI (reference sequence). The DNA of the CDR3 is TGTGCCAGCAGTTACGACAAGCTGGTCTTT. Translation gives CASSYDKLVF.

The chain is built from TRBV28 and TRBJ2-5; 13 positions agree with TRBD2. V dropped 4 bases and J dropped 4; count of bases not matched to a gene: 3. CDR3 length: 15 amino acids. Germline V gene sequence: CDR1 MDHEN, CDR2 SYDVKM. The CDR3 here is CASSWTSGRGETQYF. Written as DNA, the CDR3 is TGTGCCAGCAGTTGGACTAGCGGGAGAGGAGAGACCCAGTACTTC.